This passage covers 24 T cell receptor beta chains from one sample sequenced in a study of blood T cells in healthy people across ages. The authors ran a second PCR of about 6 to 11 cycles using a sample-barcoded 5' primer and a J-beta primer mix. TCRdb re-derived calls from the 5' RACE reads in MiXCR, one entry per CDR3 protein. The table records 2 million or so distinct CDR3 sequences, 49% of them present only once. The source material was blood. Receptors were obtained from a woman aged 40 to 50 in good health.

The table lists this clonotype with a few counts. The rearrangement joins TRBV11-2 to TRBJ1-2; TRBD1 agrees at 7 bases. CDR1 is SGHAT and CDR2 is FQNNGV in the germline V gene. The CDR3 covers 15 residues. V lost 3 bases to trimming and J lost 8 bases; unmatched junction nucleotides: 12. CDR3 DNA: TGTGCCAGCAGCTTCTTGAAGCGACAGGGTGAGGGCTACACCTTC. As protein: CASSFLKRQGEGYTF. The complete variable domain, with remaining parts taken from reference TRBV11-2 and TRBJ1-2, reads EAGVAQSPRYKIIEKRQSVAFWCNPISGHATLYWYQQILGQGPKLLIQFQNNGVVDDSQLPKDRFSAERLKGVDSTLKIQPAKLEDSAVYLCASSFLKRQGEGYTFGSGTRLTVV.

This clonotype was counted between two and nine times. The rearrangement joins TRBV12-5 to TRBJ2-3; 9 positions agree with TRBD1. Per germline, CDR1 LGHNT and CDR2 FRNRAP. The V segment lost 7 bases and the J segment 4 bases; nucleotides outside the gene matches: 24. This CDR3 is built from 20 residues. The CDR3 coding sequence is TGTGCTAGTGCCTCAACCCCACCTTATACAGGGGGCGGTGGGGCAGATACGCAGTATTTT. It translates to CASASTPPYTGGGGADTQYF.

The rearrangement links TRBV6-1 to TRBJ1-4; no definite D call. Germline V gene sequence: CDR1 MNHNS, CDR2 SASEGT. The CDR3 loop spans 16 amino acids. V lost 6 bases, J lost 0 bases, and 14 bases lay in between. The CDR3 loop is CASSGSFIATNEKLFF. Written as DNA, the CDR3 is TGTGCCAGCAGCGGCTCCTTCATTGCAACTAATGAAAAACTGTTTTTT.

This clonotype turned up a few times. The chain is built from TRBV7-2 and TRBJ2-7, with TRBD1 as a possible D gene (5 bases). Germline V gene lookup returns CDR1 SGHTA and CDR2 FQGNSA. V lost 1 base and J 6 bases, leaving 10 bases between the germline ends. The CDR3 has 13 amino acids. The CDR3 DNA reads as TGTGCCAGCAGCTTAGTCGCAGGGCGCGAGCAGTACTTC. Its translation is CASSLVAGREQYF.

This clonotype was found a few times. The chain couples TRBV12-3 or TRBV12-4 to TRBJ2-3; D remains ambiguous. Trimming took 7 bases from V and 8 from J, leaving 16 bases between them. The CDR3 is 13 amino acids. The chain's CDR3 is CASTLSRGPTQYF. The CDR3, as DNA: TGTGCCAGCACCCTCTCGCGAGGCCCTACGCAGTATTTT.

The V call is TRBV18, the J call TRBJ2-1; the D gene is possibly TRBD1 (5 bases). V was cut by 3 bases and J by 13 bases, with 10 bases left in between. This CDR3 has 11 amino acids. Germline V gives CDR1 KGHSH, CDR2 LQKENI. The CDR3 is CASSPKGLQFF. The CDR3, as DNA: TGTGCCAGCTCACCTAAGGGGCTACAGTTCTTC.

This clonotype appeared a few times. V is TRBV13 and J is TRBJ1-6; 8 bases align to TRBD1. The CDR3 contains 15 residues. Unmatched junction bases numbered 1, after V lost 3 bases and J lost 3 bases. Germline CDR1 is PRHDT and CDR2 is FYEKMQ (reference sequence). The CDR3 is CASSLDRDYNSPLHF. In DNA form, the CDR3 reads TGTGCCAGCAGCTTGGACAGGGACTATAATTCACCCCTCCACTTT.

This chain uses TRBV5-1 with TRBJ2-5; D ambiguous. CDR1 SGHRS and CDR2 YFSETQ come from the germline V gene. V was cut by 4 bases and J by 1 base, with 14 bases left in between. This CDR3 is built from 15 residues. This chain's CDR3 is CASSLSSGTQETQYF. CDR3 DNA: TGCGCCAGCAGCCTCTCATCGGGCACCCAAGAGACCCAGTACTTC.

This clonotype was found a few times. V is TRBV25-1 and J is TRBJ2-1, with 9 bases aligning to TRBD1. The CDR3 runs to 15 residues. Germline loops: CDR1 MGHDK, CDR2 SYGVNS. Trimming took 6 bases from V and 7 from J; bases not matched to a gene: 10. The CDR3 loop reads CASREGGQGWNEQFF. For the CDR3, the DNA is TGTGCCAGCAGAGAAGGAGGACAGGGGTGGAATGAGCAGTTCTTC.

The chain uses TRBV12-3 or TRBV12-4 and TRBJ2-5; no firm D call. Trimming stripped 5 bases from V and 4 bases from J, with 11 bases between. The CDR3 loop spans 13 amino acids. CDR3 in DNA: TGTGCCAGCAGTCCTCAAATCGGAGAGACCCAGTACTTC. As protein: CASSPQIGETQYF.

This clonotype was detected a few times. The chain has TRBV20-1 and TRBJ2-3, with a weak D call TRBD2 (7 bases). V dropped 1 base and J dropped 5 bases, with 19 bases sitting between them. CDR1 and CDR2 (germline): DFQATT, SNEGSKA (reference sequence). This CDR3 comprises 16 residues. The CDR3, as DNA: TGCAGTGCTAGAGTCGTCGGTGCGGGGGCCCAAGATACGCAGTATTTT. Its translation: CSARVVGAGAQDTQYF.

Notes on this clonotype: The junction departs from the called germline gene at one end, perhaps through a read error. The chain uses TRBV7-3 and TRBJ1-2; 8 nucleotides agree with TRBD1. The CDR3 is made up of 18 amino acids. CDR1 is SGHTA, CDR2 FQGTGA, per germline. CDR3 in DNA: TGTGCCACCAGCTCGTATCCTGGTCGGGACAGGACAGACAGTGGCTACACCTTC. The encoded protein is CATSSYPGRDRTDSGYTF.

This chain links TRBV13 with TRBJ2-1; D is unclear. Trimming stripped 5 bases from V and 10 bases from J, with 12 bases between. CDR1 is PRHDT and CDR2 is FYEKMQ in the germline V gene (reference sequence). This CDR3 is built from 12 residues. The CDR3 bases are TGTGCCAGCAGCGCCTTAGCAGCAGAGCAGTTCTTC. Protein: CASSALAAEQFF.

This chain uses TRBV28 with TRBJ1-2, with a possible D match to TRBD1 (6 bases). The V end was cut by 5 bases, the J end by 1 base, with 14 bases between. The germline V gene has CDR1 MDHEN and CDR2 SYDVKM. CDR3 length equals 15 residues. The CDR3 here is CASSRLDRFNYGYTF. DNA of the CDR3: TGTGCCAGCAGTCGATTAGACAGGTTTAACTATGGCTACACCTTC.

The gene calls are TRBV11-2 and TRBJ1-5; D not resolved. The CDR3 is 16 residues long. CDR1 SGHAT and CDR2 FQNNGV come from the germline V gene. V lost 0 bases, J lost 1 base, and 10 bases lay in between. CDR3 nucleotide sequence: TGTGCCAGCAGCTTAGACAGTTCCCGGAGCAATCAGCCCCAGCATTTT. This sequence encodes CASSLDSSRSNQPQHF. Full variable domain (remainder filled in from reference TRBV11-2 and TRBJ1-5): EAGVAQSPRYKIIEKRQSVAFWCNPISGHATLYWYQQILGQGPKLLIQFQNNGVVDDSQLPKDRFSAERLKGVDSTLKIQPAKLEDSAVYLCASSLDSSRSNQPQHFGDGTRLSIL.

The chain joins TRBV4-3 to TRBJ1-2; D perhaps matches TRBD1 (6 bases). The CDR3 runs to 13 residues. Deletions cut 7 bases from V and 7 bases from J, with 16 bases between. CDR1 is LGHNA, CDR2 YSLEER, per germline. CDR3 protein: CASTNGGPGGYTF. The CDR3 DNA reads as TGCGCCAGCACCAACGGGGGGCCCGGTGGCTACACCTTC.

The chain joins TRBV7-2 to TRBJ1-1, with a weak D call TRBD1 (6 bases). The CDR3 has 15 amino acids. The V and J ends lost 5 bases and 1 base respectively, with 14 bases between them. Germline lookup yields CDR1 SGHTA and CDR2 FQGNSA. CDR3 amino acids: CASSSKAGANTEAFF. CDR3 nucleotides: TGTGCCAGCAGCAGTAAAGCGGGGGCGAACACTGAAGCTTTCTTT.

This clonotype was observed a few times. This CDR3 is CASSDPGQGRSEQFF. CDR3 nucleotides: TGTGCCAGCAGTGATCCGGGACAGGGAAGGAGTGAGCAGTTCTTC. This chain uses TRBV6-1 with TRBJ2-1, with 9 bases aligning to TRBD1. The CDR3 is 15 residues long. Germline V gene data show CDR1 as MNHNS and CDR2 as SASEGT. Trimming at V came to 3 bases and at J to 9 bases, leaving 9 bases not matched to a gene.

The CDR3 is CASSPRTGGDQPQHF. DNA for the CDR3: TGTGCCAGCAGTCCCCGGACAGGAGGAGATCAGCCCCAGCATTTT. The V gene is TRBV7-2, the J gene TRBJ1-5; the match to TRBD1 covers 7 bases. CDR1 is SGHTA, CDR2 FQGNSA, per germline. The length of the CDR3 is 15 residues. With V trimmed by 6 bases and J by 5 bases, 10 bases remained unmatched.

This chain joins TRBV9 and TRBJ2-5; D gene ambiguous. The germline V and J ends were trimmed by 4 bases and 7 bases, with 11 bases remaining between them. This CDR3 region has 12 residues. Germline V gene lookup returns CDR1 SGDLS and CDR2 YYNGEE. CDR3 sequence: CASSPWEGTQYF. CDR3 DNA sequence: TGTGCCAGCAGCCCTTGGGAAGGGACCCAGTACTTC.

The chain combines TRBV7-2 with TRBJ1-4, with TRBD1 matching 7 bases. From germline, CDR1 is SGHTA and CDR2 FQGNSA. J lost 6 bases, V lost 2 bases, and 6 bases had no gene match. The CDR3 contains 15 residues. CDR3 nucleotides: TGTGCCAGCAGCTTACAGGGGGTTAGTGATGAAAAACTGTTTTTT. Amino acids: CASSLQGVSDEKLFF. The entire variable domain, with the rest obtained from reference TRBV7-2 and TRBJ1-4, is as follows: GAGVSQSPSNKVTEKGKDVELRCDPISGHTALYWYRQSLGQGLEFLIYFQGNSAPDKSGLPSDRFSAERTGGSVSTLTIQRTQQEDSAVYLCASSLQGVSDEKLFFGSGTQLSVL.

The CDR3: CSAPGGTSSYNEQFF. The CDR3 region has the DNA TGCAGTGCCCCGGGTGGGACTAGTTCTTACAATGAGCAGTTCTTC. This chain uses TRBV20-1 with TRBJ2-1; 8 bases map to TRBD2. Germline V gene lookup returns CDR1 DFQATT and CDR2 SNEGSKA (reference sequence). The CDR3 length is 15 residues. V shed 6 bases, J shed 4 bases, and the junction held 11 bases outside the gene matches.

This clonotype came up a few times. The J gene is TRBJ2-7, the V gene TRBV6-2 or TRBV6-3; no definite D call. From germline, CDR1 is MNHEY and CDR2 SVGEGT. V lost 2 bases and J lost 2, with 13 bases in between. CDR3 length: 15 residues. The CDR3 loop is CASSYGGSNTYEQYF. For the CDR3, the DNA is TGTGCCAGCAGTTACGGTGGCAGCAATACCTACGAGCAGTACTTC.

The chain carries TRBV12-3 or TRBV12-4 and TRBJ2-5; 13 bases map to TRBD2. The CDR3 extends over 17 amino acids. Trimming took 4 bases from V and 5 from J; bases not matched to a gene: 10. The CDR3 DNA reads as TGTGCCAGCAGTTCCTTTACTAGCGGGGGGGGGCGGGAGACCCAGTACTTC. Translating gives CASSSFTSGGGRETQYF.